This TCR beta chain was sequenced in a study of identical twins. This clonotype occurred a few times. Its target is unknown. At one of its ends the junction is not consistent with the germline gene, which may arise from a read error. Each CDR3 protein is one row after TCRdb ran MiXCR on the 5' RACE reads. The sample holds about 700,000 distinct CDR3 sequences, 5.5% to 6.5% seen once. Study-wide results and caveats: While abundant cord blood beta clonotypes carried fewer insertions, memory repertoires showed no such pattern. Analyses based on zero insertions could be partly confounded by invariant MAIT and iNKT cells.

Germline CDR1 and CDR2: SEHNR and FQNEAQ (reference sequence). CDR3 length equals 12 residues. This sequence originates from a man aged 18 to 35 in good health. Sequences were obtained from naive T cells sorted from blood. The chain uses TRBV7-9 and TRBJ2-1, with D maybe TRBD2 (5 bases). The CDR3 DNA follows: TGTGCCAGCAGCTTAGTACGGACTCCTCTAACCTTC. Protein: CASSLVRTPLTF.